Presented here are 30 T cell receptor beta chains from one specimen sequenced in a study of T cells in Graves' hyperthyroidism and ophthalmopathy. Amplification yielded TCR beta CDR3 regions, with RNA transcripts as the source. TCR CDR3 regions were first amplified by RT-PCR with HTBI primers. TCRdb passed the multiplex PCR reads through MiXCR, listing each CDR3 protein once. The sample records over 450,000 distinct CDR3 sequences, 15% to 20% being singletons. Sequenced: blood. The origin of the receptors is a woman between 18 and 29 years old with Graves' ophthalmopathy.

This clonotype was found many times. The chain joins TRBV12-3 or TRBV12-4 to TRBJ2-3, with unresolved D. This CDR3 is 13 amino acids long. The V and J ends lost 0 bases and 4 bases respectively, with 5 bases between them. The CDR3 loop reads CASSLARSDTQYF. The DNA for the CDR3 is TGTGCCAGCAGTTTAGCGCGCTCAGATACGCAGTATTTT.

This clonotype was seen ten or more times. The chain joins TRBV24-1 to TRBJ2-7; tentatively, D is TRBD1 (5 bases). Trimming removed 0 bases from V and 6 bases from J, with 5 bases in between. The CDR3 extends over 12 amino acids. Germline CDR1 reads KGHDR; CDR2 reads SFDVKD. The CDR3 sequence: CATSDLTGEQYF. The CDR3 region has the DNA TGTGCCACCAGTGATTTGACAGGCGAGCAGTACTTC.

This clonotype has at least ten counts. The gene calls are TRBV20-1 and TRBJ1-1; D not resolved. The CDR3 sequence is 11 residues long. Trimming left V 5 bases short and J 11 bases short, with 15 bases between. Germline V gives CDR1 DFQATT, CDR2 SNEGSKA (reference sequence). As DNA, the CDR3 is TGCAGTGCTGGACCTGATAGACCTGCTTTCTTT. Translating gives CSAGPDRPAFF.

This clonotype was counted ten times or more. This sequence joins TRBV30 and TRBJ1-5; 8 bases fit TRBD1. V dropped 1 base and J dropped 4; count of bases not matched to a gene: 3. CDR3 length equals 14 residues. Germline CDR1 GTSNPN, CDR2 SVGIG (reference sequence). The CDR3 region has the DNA TGTGCCTGGAGTGACCGACAGGGGAATCAGCCCCAGCATTTT. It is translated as CAWSDRQGNQPQHF.

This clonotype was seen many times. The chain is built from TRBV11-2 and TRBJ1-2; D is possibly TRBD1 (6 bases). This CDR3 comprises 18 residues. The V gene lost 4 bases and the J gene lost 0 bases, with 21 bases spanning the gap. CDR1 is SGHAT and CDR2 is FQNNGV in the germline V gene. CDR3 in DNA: TGTGCCAGCAGCTCAACTTTAGTAGGGGACAATACTAACTATGGCTACACCTTC. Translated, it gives CASSSTLVGDNTNYGYTF.

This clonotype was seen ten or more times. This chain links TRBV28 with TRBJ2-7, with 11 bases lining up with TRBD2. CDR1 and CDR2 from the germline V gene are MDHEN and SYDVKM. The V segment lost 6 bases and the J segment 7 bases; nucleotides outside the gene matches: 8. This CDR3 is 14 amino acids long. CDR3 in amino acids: CASSPSGRTREQYF. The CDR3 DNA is TGTGCCAGCAGCCCTAGCGGGAGGACTCGGGAGCAGTACTTC. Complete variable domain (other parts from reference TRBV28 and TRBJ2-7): DVKVTQSSRYLVKRTGEKVFLECVQDMDHENMFWYRQDPGLGLRLIYFSYDVKMKEKGDIPEGYSVSREKKERFSLILESASTNQTSMYLCASSPSGRTREQYFGPGTRLTVT.

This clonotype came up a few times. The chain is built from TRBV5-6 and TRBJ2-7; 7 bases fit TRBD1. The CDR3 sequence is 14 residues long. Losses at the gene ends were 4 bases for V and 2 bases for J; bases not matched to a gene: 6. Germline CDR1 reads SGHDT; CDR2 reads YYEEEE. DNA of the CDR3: TGTGCCAGCAGCCCGATCGGGACAGCCTACGAGCAGTACTTC. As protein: CASSPIGTAYEQYF.

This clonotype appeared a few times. CDR3 bases: TGTGCCAGCAACTCATATGAGGGGGCGCGGACTGAAGCTTTCTTT. Translated, it gives CASNSYEGARTEAFF. This chain joins TRBV6-1 and TRBJ1-1, with 7 bases identical to TRBD1. Germline CDR1 and CDR2: MNHNS and SASEGT. The CDR3 length is 15 residues. V trimming: 7 bases; J trimming: 5 bases; junction bases outside the gene matches: 13.

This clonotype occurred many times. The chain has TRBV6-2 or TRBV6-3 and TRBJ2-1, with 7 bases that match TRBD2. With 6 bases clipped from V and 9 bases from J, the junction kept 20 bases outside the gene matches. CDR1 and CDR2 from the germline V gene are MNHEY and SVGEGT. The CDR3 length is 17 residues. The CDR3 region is CASRSLGRDPTLGEQFF. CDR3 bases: TGTGCCAGCAGATCCTTGGGGAGGGACCCCACCTTGGGTGAGCAGTTCTTC.

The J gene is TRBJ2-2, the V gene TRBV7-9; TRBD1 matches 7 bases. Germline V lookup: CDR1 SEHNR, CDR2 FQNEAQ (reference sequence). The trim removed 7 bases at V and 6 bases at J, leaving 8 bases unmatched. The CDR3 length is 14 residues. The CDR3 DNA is TGTGCCAGCACCCTCAACAGGGGCGCCGGGGAGCTGTTTTTT. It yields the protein CASTLNRGAGELFF.

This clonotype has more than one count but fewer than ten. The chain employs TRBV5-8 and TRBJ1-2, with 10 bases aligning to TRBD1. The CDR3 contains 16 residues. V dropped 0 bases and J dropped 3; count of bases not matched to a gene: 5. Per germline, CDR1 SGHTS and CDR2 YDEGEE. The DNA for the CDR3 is TGTGCCAGCAGCTTGGGGGACAGGGGACGCGACTATGGCTACACCTTC. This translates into CASSLGDRGRDYGYTF.

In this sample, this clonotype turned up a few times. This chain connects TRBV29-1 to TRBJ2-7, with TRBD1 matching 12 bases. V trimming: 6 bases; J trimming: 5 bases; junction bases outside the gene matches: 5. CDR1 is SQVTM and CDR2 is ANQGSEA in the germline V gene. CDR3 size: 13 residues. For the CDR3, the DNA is TGCAGCGTCCGGGACAGGGGGCTCGACGAGCAGTACTTC. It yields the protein CSVRDRGLDEQYF.

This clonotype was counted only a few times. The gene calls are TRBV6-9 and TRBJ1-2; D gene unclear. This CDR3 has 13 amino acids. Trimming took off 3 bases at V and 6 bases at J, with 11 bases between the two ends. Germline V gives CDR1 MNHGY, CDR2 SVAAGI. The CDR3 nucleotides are TGTGCCAGCAGTTACTCGAACGGAGATGGCTACACCTTC. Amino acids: CASSYSNGDGYTF.

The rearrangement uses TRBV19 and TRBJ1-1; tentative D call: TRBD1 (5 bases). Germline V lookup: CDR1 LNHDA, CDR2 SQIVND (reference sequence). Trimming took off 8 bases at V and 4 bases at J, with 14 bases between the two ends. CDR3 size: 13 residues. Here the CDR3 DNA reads TGTGCCAGTGTTCGGGGGGGGAGCACTGAAGCTTTCTTT. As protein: CASVRGGSTEAFF.

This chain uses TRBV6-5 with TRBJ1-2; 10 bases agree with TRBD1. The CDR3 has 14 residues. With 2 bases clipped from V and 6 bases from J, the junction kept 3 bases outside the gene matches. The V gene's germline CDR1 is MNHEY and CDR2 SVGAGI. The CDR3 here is CASSYDRGLDGYTF. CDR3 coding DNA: TGTGCCAGCAGTTACGACAGGGGGCTGGATGGCTACACCTTC.

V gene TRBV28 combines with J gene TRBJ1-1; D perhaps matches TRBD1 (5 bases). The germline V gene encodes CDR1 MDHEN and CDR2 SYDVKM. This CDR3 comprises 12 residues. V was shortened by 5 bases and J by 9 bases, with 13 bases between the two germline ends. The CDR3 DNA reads TGTGCCAGCAGTACTTACTGGGACCAAGCTTTCTTT. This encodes CASSTYWDQAFF.

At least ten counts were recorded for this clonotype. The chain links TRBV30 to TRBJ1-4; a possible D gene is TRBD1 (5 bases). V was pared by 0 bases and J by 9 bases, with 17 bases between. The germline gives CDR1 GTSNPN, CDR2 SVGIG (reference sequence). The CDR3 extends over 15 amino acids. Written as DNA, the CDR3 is TGTGCCTGGAGTGTTTTAGGGGATAAGGGGAAAAAACTGTTTTTT. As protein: CAWSVLGDKGKKLFF.

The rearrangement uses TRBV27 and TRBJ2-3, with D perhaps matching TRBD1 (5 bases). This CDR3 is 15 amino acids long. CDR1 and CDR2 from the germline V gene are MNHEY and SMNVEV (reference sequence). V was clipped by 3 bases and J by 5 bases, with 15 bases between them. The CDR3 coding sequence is TGTGCCAGCAGTTTCGACAGCGAAACGGGAGATACGCAGTATTTT. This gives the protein CASSFDSETGDTQYF.

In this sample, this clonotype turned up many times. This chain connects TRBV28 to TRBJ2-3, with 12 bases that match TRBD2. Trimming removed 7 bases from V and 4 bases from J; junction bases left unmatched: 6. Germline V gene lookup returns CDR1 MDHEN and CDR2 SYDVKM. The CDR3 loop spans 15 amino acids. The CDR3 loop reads CASNGLAGQSDTQYF. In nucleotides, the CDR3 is TGTGCCAGCAACGGACTAGCGGGACAATCAGATACGCAGTATTTT.

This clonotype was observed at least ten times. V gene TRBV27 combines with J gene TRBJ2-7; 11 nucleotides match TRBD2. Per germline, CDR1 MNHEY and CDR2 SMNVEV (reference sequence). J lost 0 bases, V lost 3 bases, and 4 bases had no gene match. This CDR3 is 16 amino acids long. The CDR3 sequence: CASSFSSGGTSYEQYF. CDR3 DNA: TGTGCCAGCAGTTTTTCTAGCGGGGGGACCTCCTACGAGCAGTACTTC.

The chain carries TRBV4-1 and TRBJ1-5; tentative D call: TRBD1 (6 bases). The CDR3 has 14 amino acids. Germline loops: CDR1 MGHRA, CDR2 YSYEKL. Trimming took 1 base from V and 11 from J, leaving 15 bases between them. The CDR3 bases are TGCGCCAGCAGCCAAGCACTTGGGACATGGTCCCAGCATTTT. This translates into CASSQALGTWSQHF.

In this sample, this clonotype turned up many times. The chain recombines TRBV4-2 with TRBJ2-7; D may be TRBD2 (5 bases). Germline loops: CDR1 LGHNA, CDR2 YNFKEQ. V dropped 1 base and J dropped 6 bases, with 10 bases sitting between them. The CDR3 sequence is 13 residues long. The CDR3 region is CASSQVLGSEQYF. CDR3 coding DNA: TGTGCCAGCAGCCAAGTCTTAGGGAGCGAGCAGTACTTC.

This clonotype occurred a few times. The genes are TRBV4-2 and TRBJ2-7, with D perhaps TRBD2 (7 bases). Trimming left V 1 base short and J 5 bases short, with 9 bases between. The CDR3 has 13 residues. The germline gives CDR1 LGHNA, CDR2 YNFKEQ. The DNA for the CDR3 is TGTGCCAGCAGCCAAGGGGGGGGCGACGAGCAGTACTTC. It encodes CASSQGGGDEQYF.

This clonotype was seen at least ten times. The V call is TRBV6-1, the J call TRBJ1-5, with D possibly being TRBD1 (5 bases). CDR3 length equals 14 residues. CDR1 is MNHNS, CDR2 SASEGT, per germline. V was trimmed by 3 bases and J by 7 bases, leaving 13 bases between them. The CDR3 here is CASSDRNRIQPQHF. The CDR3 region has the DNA TGTGCCAGCAGTGACCGAAACAGGATACAGCCCCAGCATTTT.

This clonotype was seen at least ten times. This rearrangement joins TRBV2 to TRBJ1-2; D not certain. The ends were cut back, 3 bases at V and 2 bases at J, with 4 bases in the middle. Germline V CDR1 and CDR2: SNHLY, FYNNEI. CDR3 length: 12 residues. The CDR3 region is CASSDKNYGYTF. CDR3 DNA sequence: TGTGCCAGCAGTGACAAAAACTATGGCTACACCTTC.

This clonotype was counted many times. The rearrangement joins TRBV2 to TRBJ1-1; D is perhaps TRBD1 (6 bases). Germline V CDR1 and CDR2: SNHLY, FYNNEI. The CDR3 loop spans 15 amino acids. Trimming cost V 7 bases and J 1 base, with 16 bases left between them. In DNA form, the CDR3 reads TGTGCCAGCAAGATAGAACAGGGACAGAACACTGAAGCTTTCTTT. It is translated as CASKIEQGQNTEAFF.

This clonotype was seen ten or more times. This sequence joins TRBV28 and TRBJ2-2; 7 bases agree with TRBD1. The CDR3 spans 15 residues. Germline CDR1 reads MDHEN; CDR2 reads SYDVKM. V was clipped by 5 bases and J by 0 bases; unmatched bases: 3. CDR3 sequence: CASSVDRANTGELFF. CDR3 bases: TGTGCCAGCAGTGTCGACAGGGCGAACACCGGGGAGCTGTTTTTT.

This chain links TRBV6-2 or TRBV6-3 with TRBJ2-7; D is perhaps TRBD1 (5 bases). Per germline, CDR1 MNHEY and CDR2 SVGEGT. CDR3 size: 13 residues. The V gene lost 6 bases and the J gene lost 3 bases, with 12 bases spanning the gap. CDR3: CASRIRAFYEQYF. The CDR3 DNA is TGTGCCAGCAGGATCAGGGCATTCTACGAGCAGTACTTC.

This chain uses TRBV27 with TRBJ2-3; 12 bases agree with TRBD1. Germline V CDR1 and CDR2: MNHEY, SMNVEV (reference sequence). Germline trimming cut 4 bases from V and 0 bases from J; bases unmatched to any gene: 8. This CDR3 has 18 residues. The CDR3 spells CASSSLPGQGASTDTQYF. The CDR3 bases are TGTGCCAGCAGTTCCCTCCCGGGACAGGGGGCTAGCACAGATACGCAGTATTTT.

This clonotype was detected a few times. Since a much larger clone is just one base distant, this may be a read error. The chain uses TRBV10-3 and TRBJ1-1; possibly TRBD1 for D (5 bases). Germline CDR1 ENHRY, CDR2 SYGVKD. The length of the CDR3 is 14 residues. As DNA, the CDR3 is TGTGCCATCAGTGACCAGGGAATGAACACTGAAGCTCTCTTT. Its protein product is CAISDQGMNTEALF.